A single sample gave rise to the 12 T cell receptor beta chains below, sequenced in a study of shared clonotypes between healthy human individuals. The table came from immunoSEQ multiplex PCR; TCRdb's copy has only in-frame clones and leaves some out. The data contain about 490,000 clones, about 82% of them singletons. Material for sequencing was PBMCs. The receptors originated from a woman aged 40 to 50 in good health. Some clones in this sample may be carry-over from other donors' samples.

This CDR3 reads CATSRGLRDVAGELFF. CDR3 bases: TGTGCCACCAGCCGGGGACTACGGGATGTGGCCGGGGAGCTGTTTTTT. The chain is built from TRBV15 and TRBJ2-2, with TRBD2 matching 7 bases. The CDR3 consists of 16 residues. Germline V lookup: CDR1 LNHNV, CDR2 YYDKDF (reference sequence). The junction had 12 bases not matched to a gene; V was cut back by 5 bases and J by 6 bases. Full variable domain (missing parts from reference TRBV15 and TRBJ2-2): DAMVIQNPRYQVTQFGKPVTLSCSQTLNHNVMYWYQQKSSQAPKLLFHYYDKDFNNEADTPDNFQSRRPNTSFCFLDIRSPGLGDTAMYLCATSRGLRDVAGELFFGEGSRLTVL.

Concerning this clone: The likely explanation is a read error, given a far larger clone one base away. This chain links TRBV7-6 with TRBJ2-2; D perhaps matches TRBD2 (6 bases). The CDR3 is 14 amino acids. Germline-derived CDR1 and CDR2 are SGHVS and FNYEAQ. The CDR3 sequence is CASGLAVGAGELFF. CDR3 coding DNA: TGTGCCAGCGGCTTAGCGGTAGGGGCCGGGGAGCTGTTTTTT.

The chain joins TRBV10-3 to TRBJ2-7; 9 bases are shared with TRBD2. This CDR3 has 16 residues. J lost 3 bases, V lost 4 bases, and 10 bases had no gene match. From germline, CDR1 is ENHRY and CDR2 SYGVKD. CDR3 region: CAISGSGATSGYEQYF. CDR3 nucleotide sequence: TGTGCCATCAGTGGGTCGGGGGCGACTAGCGGCTACGAGCAGTACTTC.

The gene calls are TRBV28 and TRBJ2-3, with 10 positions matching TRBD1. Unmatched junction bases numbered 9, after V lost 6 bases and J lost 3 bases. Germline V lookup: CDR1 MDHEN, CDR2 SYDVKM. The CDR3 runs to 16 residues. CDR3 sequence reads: CASSLPGQGWTDTQYF. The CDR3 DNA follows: TGTGCCAGCAGCCTCCCGGGACAGGGGTGGACAGATACGCAGTATTTT.

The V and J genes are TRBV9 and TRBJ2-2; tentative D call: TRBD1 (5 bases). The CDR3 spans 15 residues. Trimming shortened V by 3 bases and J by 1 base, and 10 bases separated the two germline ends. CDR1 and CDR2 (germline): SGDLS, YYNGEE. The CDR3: CASSGGGLNTGELFF. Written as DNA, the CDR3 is TGTGCCAGCAGCGGGGGCGGCTTGAACACCGGGGAGCTGTTTTTT. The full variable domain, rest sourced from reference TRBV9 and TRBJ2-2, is DSGVTQTPKHLITATGQRVTLRCSPRSGDLSVYWYQQSLDQGLQFLIQYYNGEERAKGNILERFSAQQFPDLHSELNLSSLELGDSALYFCASSGGGLNTGELFFGEGSRLTVL.

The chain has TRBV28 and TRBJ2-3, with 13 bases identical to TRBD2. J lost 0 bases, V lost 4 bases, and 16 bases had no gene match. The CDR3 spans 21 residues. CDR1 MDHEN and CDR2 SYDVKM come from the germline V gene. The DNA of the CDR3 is TGTGCCAGCAGTTCCTTATACCTTTCCCCGGGACTAGCGGGGAGCACAGATACGCAGTATTTT. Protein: CASSSLYLSPGLAGSTDTQYF.

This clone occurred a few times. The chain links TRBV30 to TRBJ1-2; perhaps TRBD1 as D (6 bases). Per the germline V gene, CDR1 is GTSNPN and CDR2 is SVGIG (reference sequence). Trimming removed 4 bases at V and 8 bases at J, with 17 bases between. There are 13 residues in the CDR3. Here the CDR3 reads CAWKSSGVRGYTF. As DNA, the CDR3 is TGTGCCTGGAAGAGTTCAGGGGTGCGCGGCTACACCTTC. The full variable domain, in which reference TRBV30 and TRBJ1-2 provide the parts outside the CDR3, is SQTIHQWPATLVQPVGSPLSLECTVEGTSNPNLYWYRQAAGRGLQLLFYSVGIGQISSEVPQNLSASRPQDRQFILSSKKLLLSDSGFYLCAWKSSGVRGYTFGSGTRLTVV.

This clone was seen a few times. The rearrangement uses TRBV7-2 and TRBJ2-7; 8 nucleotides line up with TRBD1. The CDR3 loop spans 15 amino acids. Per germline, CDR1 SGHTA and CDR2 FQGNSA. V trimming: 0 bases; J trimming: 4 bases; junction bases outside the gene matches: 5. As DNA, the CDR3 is TGTGCCAGCAGCTTAGCTCCCGGGACAGGTTACGAGCAGTACTTC. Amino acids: CASSLAPGTGYEQYF.

For the CDR3, the DNA is TGTGCCAAACCCTCTGGGACTAGCGGGAGGAGGTACGAGCAGTACTTC. Residues: CAKPSGTSGRRYEQYF. V gene TRBV28 combines with J gene TRBJ2-7; 15 bases are shared with TRBD2. The germline CDR1 and CDR2 sequences are MDHEN and SYDVKM. CDR3 size: 16 residues. V lost 10 bases, J lost 4 bases, and 11 bases stayed unmatched.

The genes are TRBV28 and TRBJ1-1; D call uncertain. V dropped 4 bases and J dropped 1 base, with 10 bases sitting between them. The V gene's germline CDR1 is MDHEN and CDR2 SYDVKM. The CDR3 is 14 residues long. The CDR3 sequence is CASSYGRPNTEAFF. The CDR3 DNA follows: TGTGCCAGCAGTTATGGACGGCCGAACACTGAAGCTTTCTTT.

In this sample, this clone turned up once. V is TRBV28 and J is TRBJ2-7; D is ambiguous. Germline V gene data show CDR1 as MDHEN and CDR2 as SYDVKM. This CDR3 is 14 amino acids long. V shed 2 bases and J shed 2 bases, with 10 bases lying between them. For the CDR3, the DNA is TGTGCCAGCAGTTTAGACACTGCTGCCTACGAGCAGTACTTC. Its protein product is CASSLDTAAYEQYF.

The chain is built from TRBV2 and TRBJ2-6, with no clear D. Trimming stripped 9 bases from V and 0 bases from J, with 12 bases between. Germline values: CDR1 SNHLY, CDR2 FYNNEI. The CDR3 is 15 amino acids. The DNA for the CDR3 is TGTGCCAGGTGGGCCCCTAGCTCTGGGGCCAACGTCCTGACTTTC. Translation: CARWAPSSGANVLTF.